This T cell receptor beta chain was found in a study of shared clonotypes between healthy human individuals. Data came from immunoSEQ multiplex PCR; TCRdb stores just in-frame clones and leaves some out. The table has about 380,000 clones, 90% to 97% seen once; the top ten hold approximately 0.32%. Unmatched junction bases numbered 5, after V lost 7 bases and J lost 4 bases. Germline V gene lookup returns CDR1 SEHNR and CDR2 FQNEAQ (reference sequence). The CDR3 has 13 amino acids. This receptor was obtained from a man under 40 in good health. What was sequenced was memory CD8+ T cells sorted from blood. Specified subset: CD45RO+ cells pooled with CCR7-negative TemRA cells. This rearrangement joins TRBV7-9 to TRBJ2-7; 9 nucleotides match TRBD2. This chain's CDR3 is CASTNSGSYEQYF. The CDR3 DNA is TGTGCCAGCACAAATAGCGGGAGTTACGAGCAGTACTTC. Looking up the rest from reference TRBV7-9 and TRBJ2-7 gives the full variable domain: DTGVSQNPRHKITKRGQNVTFRCDPISEHNRLYWYRQTLGQGPEFLTYFQNEAQLEKSRLLSDRFSAERPKGSFSTLEIQRTEQGDSAMYLCASTNSGSYEQYFGPGTRLTVT.